The 11 T cell receptor beta chains reported below all come from one sample, sequenced in a study of CD8 T cells in ankylosing spondylitis. Each CDR3 protein gets one entry after TCRdb re-called the 5' RACE reads with MiXCR. This table holds about 450,000 distinct CDR3 sequences, about 25% found once. Their antigens are not known. Broader study findings: Ankylosing spondylitis blood appeared to be characterized by a TCR beta motif of several highly homologous variants.

The source material was blood, either unsorted or a sorted T cell fraction (not recorded which). These receptors were taken from a male donor with ankylosing spondylitis.

This clonotype occurred many times. The chain combines TRBV4-2 with TRBJ2-7; no clear D gene. Germline V lookup: CDR1 LGHNA, CDR2 YNFKEQ. The V end lost 0 bases, the J end lost 0 bases, and 9 bases lay between the germline ends. The CDR3 covers 15 residues. The CDR3 here is CASSQDIWGSYEQYF. The CDR3 bases are TGTGCCAGCAGCCAAGATATCTGGGGCTCCTACGAGCAGTACTTC.

The chain links TRBV6-2 or TRBV6-3 to TRBJ1-1, with a tentative D call TRBD1 (5 bases). V was pared by 6 bases and J by 0 bases, with 17 bases between. Germline CDR1 reads MNHEY; CDR2 reads SVGEGT. The CDR3 has 16 residues. The CDR3 is CASRKSGTQMNTEAFF. CDR3 nucleotides: TGTGCCAGCAGAAAAAGCGGGACTCAGATGAACACTGAAGCTTTCTTT.

This clonotype was seen only a few times. V and J are TRBV7-9 and TRBJ1-2, with D unresolved. The CDR3 has 16 amino acids. Germline V gene lookup returns CDR1 SEHNR and CDR2 FQNEAQ (reference sequence). V lost 4 bases and J 2 bases, leaving 17 bases between the germline ends. The CDR3 region is CASSSLRETRNYGYTF. The CDR3 DNA sequence: TGTGCCAGCAGCTCGCTCCGTGAGACAAGGAACTATGGCTACACCTTC.

This clonotype was observed a handful of times. The rearrangement uses TRBV10-1 and TRBJ2-3; D possibly matches TRBD1 or TRBD2 (6 bases each). The CDR3 consists of 14 residues. V lost 8 bases to trimming and J lost 0 bases, with 12 bases between them. CDR1 is WNHNN, CDR2 SYGVQD, per germline (reference sequence). In nucleotides, the CDR3 is TGCGCCAGCCGAGGGGGACTTAGCACAGATACGCAGTATTTT. Protein: CASRGGLSTDTQYF.

The J gene is TRBJ2-2, the V gene TRBV11-2; 10 bases are shared with TRBD1. In germline, CDR1 is SGHAT, CDR2 FQNNGV. V shed 0 bases, J shed 4 bases, and the junction held 5 bases outside the gene matches. The CDR3 is made up of 17 amino acids. CDR3 amino acids: CASSLDRDRGTTGELFF. The DNA of the CDR3 is TGTGCCAGCAGCTTAGACCGGGACAGGGGTACCACCGGGGAGCTGTTTTTT.

This clonotype was observed a few times. J is TRBJ2-1 and V is TRBV5-1; tentative D call: TRBD1 (6 bases). CDR3 length: 15 residues. Trimming removed 4 bases at V and 8 bases at J, with 19 bases between. Germline CDR1 and CDR2: SGHRS and YFSETQ. CDR3 sequence: CASSLTHRESDEQFF. In DNA form, the CDR3 reads TGCGCCAGCAGCCTGACGCACAGGGAGAGCGATGAGCAGTTCTTC.

A few counts support this clonotype. The chain links TRBV7-2 to TRBJ1-5; no clear D gene. Germline-derived CDR1 and CDR2 are SGHTA and FQGNSA. V gave up 1 base and J gave up 5 bases, with 3 bases separating them. CDR3 length: 12 residues. The CDR3 here is CASSLEYQPQHF. CDR3 nucleotide sequence: TGTGCCAGCAGCTTAGAGTATCAGCCCCAGCATTTT. The variable domain in full, completed from reference TRBV7-2 and TRBJ1-5, reads GAGVSQSPSNKVTEKGKDVELRCDPISGHTALYWYRQSLGQGLEFLIYFQGNSAPDKSGLPSDRFSAERTGGSVSTLTIQRTQQEDSAVYLCASSLEYQPQHFGDGTRLSIL.

The rearrangement uses TRBV12-3 or TRBV12-4 and TRBJ2-1; 13 bases agree with TRBD2. The CDR3 loop spans 15 amino acids. The V and J ends lost 6 bases and 7 bases, in that order; junction bases with no gene match: 6. This chain's CDR3 is CASSQGTSGINEQFF. As DNA, the CDR3 is TGTGCCAGCAGCCAAGGGACTAGCGGGATTAATGAGCAGTTCTTC.

The DNA of the CDR3 is TGTGCCAGCAGTTTAAGGCAGTCTAGCGAGCAGTACTTC. The encoded protein is CASSLRQSSEQYF. V and J are TRBV12-3 or TRBV12-4 and TRBJ2-7; D is uncertain. V lost 2 bases to trimming and J lost 6 bases, with 11 bases between them. The CDR3 sequence is 13 residues long.

In its sample, this clonotype was seen a few times. This chain uses TRBV4-1 with TRBJ2-3; 7 bases are shared with TRBD1. The CDR3 is 18 residues long. Per germline, CDR1 MGHRA and CDR2 YSYEKL. The J segment lost 4 bases and the V segment lost 0 bases, leaving 13 bases of the junction unmatched. CDR3 nucleotide sequence: TGCGCCAGCAGCCAAGAGGCCCCGGGGCAGGGGGACGCAGATACGCAGTATTTT. This codes for CASSQEAPGQGDADTQYF.

This clonotype has a handful of counts. The chain carries TRBV12-3 or TRBV12-4 and TRBJ1-3, with 9 bases identical to TRBD1. This CDR3 comprises 16 residues. V lost 4 bases, J lost 1 base, and 5 bases stayed unmatched. In nucleotides, the CDR3 is TGTGCCAGCAGTTCAACAGGGGGCTTTTCTGGAAACACCATATATTTT. Encoded protein: CASSSTGGFSGNTIYF.